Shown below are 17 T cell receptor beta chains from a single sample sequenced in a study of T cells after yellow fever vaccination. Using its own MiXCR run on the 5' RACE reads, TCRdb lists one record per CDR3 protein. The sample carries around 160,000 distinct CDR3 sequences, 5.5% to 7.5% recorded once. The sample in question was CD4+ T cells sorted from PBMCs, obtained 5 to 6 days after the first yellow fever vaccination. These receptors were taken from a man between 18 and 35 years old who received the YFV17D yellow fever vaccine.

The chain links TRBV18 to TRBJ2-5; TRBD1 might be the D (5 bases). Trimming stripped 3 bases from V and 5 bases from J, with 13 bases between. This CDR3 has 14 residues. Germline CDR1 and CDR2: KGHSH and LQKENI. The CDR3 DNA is TGTGCCAGCTCACCGACAGCCAACGGGGAGACCCAGTACTTC. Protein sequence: CASSPTANGETQYF.

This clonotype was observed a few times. This CDR3 is CASSPYHRGNQPQHF. DNA of the CDR3: TGTGCCAGCAGTCCCTATCACAGGGGCAATCAGCCCCAGCATTTT. The chain uses TRBV27 and TRBJ1-5; D perhaps matches TRBD1 (6 bases). V lost 5 bases and J 2 bases, leaving 13 bases between the germline ends. Looked up from germline, CDR1 is MNHEY and CDR2 is SMNVEV (reference sequence). This CDR3 region has 15 residues.

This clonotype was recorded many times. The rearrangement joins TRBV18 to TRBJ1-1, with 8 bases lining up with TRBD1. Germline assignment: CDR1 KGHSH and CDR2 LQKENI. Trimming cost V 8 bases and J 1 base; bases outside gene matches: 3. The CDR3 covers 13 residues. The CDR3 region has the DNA TGTGCCAGCAAACAGGGGGAGAACACTGAAGCTTTCTTT. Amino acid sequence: CASKQGENTEAFF.

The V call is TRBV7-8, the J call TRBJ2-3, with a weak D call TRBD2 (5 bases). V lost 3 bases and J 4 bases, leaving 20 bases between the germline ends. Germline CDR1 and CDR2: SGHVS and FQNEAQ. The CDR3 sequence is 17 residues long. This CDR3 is CASSLPRASSLADTQYF. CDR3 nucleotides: TGTGCCAGCAGCTTGCCGAGGGCTAGCTCCCTCGCAGATACGCAGTATTTT.

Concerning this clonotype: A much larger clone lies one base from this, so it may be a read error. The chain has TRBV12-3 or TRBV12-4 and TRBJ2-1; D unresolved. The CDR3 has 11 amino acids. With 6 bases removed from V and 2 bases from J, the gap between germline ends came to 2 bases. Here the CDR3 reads CASRTYNEQFF. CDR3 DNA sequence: TGTGCCAGCAGAACCTACAATGAGCAGTTCTTC.

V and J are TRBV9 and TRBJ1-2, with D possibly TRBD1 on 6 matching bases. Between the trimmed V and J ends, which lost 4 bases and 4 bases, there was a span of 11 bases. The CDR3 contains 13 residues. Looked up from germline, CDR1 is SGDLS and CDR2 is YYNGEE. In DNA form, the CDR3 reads TGTGCCAGCAGCCAAACAGGGCCCTATGGCTACACCTTC. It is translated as CASSQTGPYGYTF.

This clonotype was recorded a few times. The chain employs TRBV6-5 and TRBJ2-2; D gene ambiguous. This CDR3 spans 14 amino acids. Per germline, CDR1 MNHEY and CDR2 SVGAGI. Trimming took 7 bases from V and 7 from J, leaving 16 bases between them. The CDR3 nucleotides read TGTGCCAGCAAAGGTTTTTCGGGTTACGGGGAGCTGTTTTTT. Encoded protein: CASKGFSGYGELFF.

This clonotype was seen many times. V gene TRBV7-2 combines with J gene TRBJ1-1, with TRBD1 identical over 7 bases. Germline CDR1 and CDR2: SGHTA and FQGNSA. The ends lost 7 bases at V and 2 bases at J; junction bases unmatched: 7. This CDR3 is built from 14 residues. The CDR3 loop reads CASTLQGFNTEAFF. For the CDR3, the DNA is TGTGCCAGCACCCTACAGGGGTTCAACACTGAAGCTTTCTTT.

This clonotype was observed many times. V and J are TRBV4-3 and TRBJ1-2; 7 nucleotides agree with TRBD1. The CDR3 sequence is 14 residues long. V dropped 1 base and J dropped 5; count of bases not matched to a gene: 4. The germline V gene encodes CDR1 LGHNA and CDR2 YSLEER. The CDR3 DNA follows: TGCGCCAGCAGCCAAGGGGACAGATCATATGGCTACACCTTC. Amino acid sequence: CASSQGDRSYGYTF.

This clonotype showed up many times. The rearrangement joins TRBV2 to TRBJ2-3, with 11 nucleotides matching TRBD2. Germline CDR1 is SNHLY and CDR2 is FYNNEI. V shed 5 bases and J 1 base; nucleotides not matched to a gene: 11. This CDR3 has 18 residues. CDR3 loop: CASSPVAGGPPRTDTQYF. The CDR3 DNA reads TGTGCCAGCAGTCCGGTAGCGGGGGGGCCCCCTCGCACAGATACGCAGTATTTT. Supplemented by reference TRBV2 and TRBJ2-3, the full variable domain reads EPEVTQTPSHQVTQMGQEVILRCVPISNHLYFYWYRQILGQKVEFLVSFYNNEISEKSEIFDDQFSVERPDGSNFTLKIRSTKLEDSAMYFCASSPVAGGPPRTDTQYFGPGTRLTVL.

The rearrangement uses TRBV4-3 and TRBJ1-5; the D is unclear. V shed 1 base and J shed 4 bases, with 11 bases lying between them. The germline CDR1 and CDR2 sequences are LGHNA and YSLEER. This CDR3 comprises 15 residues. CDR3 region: CASSQGTGSNQPQHF. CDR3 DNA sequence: TGCGCCAGCAGCCAAGGGACCGGGTCGAATCAGCCCCAGCATTTT.

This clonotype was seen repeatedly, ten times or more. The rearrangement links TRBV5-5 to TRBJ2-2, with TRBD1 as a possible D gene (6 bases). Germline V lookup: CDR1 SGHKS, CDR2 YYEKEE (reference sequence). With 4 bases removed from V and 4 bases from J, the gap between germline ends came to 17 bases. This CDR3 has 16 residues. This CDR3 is CASSPGRRGSTGELFF. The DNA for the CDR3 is TGTGCCAGCAGCCCGGGCCGAAGGGGGAGCACCGGGGAGCTGTTTTTT. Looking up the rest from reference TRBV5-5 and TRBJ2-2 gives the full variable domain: DAGVTQSPTHLIKTRGQQVTLRCSPISGHKSVSWYQQVLGQGPQFIFQYYEKEERGRGNFPDRFSARQFPNYSSELNVNALLLGDSALYLCASSPGRRGSTGELFFGEGSRLTVL.

The CDR3 nucleotides are TGCGCCAGCAGCTTCCCGGGGGCGAATGAGCAGTTCTTC. This sequence encodes CASSFPGANEQFF. This chain uses TRBV5-1 with TRBJ2-1, with D perhaps TRBD1 or TRBD2 (6 bases each). Germline CDR1 and CDR2: SGHRS and YFSETQ. The CDR3 runs 13 residues. V was trimmed by 2 bases and J by 7 bases, leaving 10 bases between them. The whole variable domain, remainder taken from reference TRBV5-1 and TRBJ2-1, is KAGVTQTPRYLIKTRGQQVTLSCSPISGHRSVSWYQQTPGQGLQFLFEYFSETQRNKGNFPGRFSGRQFSNSRSEMNVSTLELGDSALYLCASSFPGANEQFFGPGTRLTVL.

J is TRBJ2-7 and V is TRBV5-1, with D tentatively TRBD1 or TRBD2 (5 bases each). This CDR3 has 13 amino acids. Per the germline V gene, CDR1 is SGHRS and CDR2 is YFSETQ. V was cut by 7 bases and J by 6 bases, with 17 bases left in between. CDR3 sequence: CASGSGPGTEQYV. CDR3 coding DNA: TGCGCCAGCGGCTCGGGGCCGGGGACCGAGCAGTACGTC.

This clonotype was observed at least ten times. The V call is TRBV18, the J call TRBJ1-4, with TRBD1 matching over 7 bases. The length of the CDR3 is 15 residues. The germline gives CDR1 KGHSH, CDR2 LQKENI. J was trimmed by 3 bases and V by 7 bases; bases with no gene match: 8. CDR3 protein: CASCPNTGANEKLFF. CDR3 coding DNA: TGTGCCAGCTGTCCTAACACAGGGGCTAATGAAAAACTGTTTTTT. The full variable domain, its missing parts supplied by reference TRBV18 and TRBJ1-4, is NAGVMQNPRHLVRRRGQEARLRCSPMKGHSHVYWYRQLPEEGLKFMVYLQKENIIDESGMPKERFSAEFPKEGPSILRIQQVVRGDSAAYFCASCPNTGANEKLFFGSGTQLSVL.

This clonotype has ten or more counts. In DNA form, the CDR3 reads TGTGCCATCAATACAGGGTTAGGGGAGACCCAGTACTTC. This encodes CAINTGLGETQYF. V usage is TRBV10-3 and J usage is TRBJ2-5; possibly TRBD1 for D (6 bases). V gave up 7 bases and J gave up 5 bases, with 14 bases separating them. The CDR3 loop spans 13 amino acids. Germline V gene data show CDR1 as ENHRY and CDR2 as SYGVKD.

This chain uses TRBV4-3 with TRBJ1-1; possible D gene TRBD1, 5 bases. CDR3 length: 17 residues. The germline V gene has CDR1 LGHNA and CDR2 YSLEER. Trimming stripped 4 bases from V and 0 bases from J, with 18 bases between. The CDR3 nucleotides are TGCGCCAGCAGCCGAGGTACGACAGAGTATGTGAACACTGAAGCTTTCTTT. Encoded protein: CASSRGTTEYVNTEAFF.